This T cell receptor (beta chain) was sequenced for a study of early T cells in non-severe SARS-CoV-2 infection. The CDR3 loop spans 12 amino acids. Germline lookup yields CDR1 MNHEY and CDR2 SVGAGI. V was shortened by 8 bases and J by 10 bases, with 16 bases between the two germline ends. TCRdb called the 5' RACE reads again in MiXCR, with one record for every CDR3 protein. The sample lists 45,000 to 65,000 distinct CDR3 sequences, approximately 12% occurring once. The starting material was whole blood, obtained at baseline. This TCR derives from an adult who was a healthcare worker with PCR-confirmed SARS-CoV-2 infection or an uninfected control (not recorded which). The J gene is TRBJ2-3, the V gene TRBV6-5; D is possibly TRBD2 (6 bases). CDR3 sequence reads: CASGGVRAAQYF. CDR3 sequence (DNA): TGTGCCAGCGGAGGGGTCAGGGCTGCGCAGTATTTT.